This TCR beta chain was recovered during a study of early T cells in non-severe SARS-CoV-2 infection. Study details: The study sequenced bulk RNA from unsorted whole blood, with chains unpaired.

The germline CDR1 and CDR2 sequences are SGHDN and FVKESK. V dropped 4 bases and J dropped 7 bases, with 13 bases sitting between them. The CDR3 consists of 13 residues. This clonotype has ten or more counts. Its antigen is currently unknown. Notes on the study in general: Database matching using VDJdb favored anti-spike CD8 responses, with private and CD4 specificities left missing.

The library protocol tagged individual cDNA molecules with unique molecular identifiers. TCRdb re-analysed the 5' RACE reads in MiXCR, keeping a single row per CDR3 protein. Among 20,000 to 25,000 distinct CDR3 sequences, about 5.2% were seen once, and the ten largest hold roughly a tenth. The chain recombines TRBV14 with TRBJ1-2; a weak D match, TRBD1 (6 bases). Sample: whole blood. This sequence was found in an adult who was a healthcare worker with PCR-confirmed SARS-CoV-2 infection or an uninfected control (not recorded which). CDR3 in amino acids: CASSLNRESGYTF. CDR3 DNA: TGTGCCAGCAGCCTCAACAGGGAGAGTGGCTACACCTTC.